Sequencing of this TCR beta chain was carried out in a study of T cells in Graves' hyperthyroidism and ophthalmopathy. At least ten counts were recorded for this clonotype. The CDR3 spans 16 residues. The J segment lost 5 bases and the V segment lost 4 bases, leaving 11 bases of the junction unmatched. Germline values: CDR1 SGHDN, CDR2 FVKESK. Template material for amplifying TCR beta CDR3 regions consisted of RNA transcripts. Primed by the HTBI set, a first-round RT-PCR was run on the TCR CDR3. TCRdb re-analysed the multiplex PCR reads in MiXCR, keeping a single row per CDR3 protein. The table has roughly 200,000 distinct CDR3 sequences, around 18% seen once. A patient was excluded if there was uncontrolled infection, other autoimmune disease, pregnancy or lactation.

The sample comprised blood. This receptor was identified in a man aged 35 to 55 with Graves' hyperthyroidism. V gene TRBV14 combines with J gene TRBJ2-3; 8 nucleotides line up with TRBD1. The CDR3 loop reads CASSRPDRALGDTQYF. The CDR3, as DNA: TGTGCCAGCAGCCGGCCGGACAGGGCCCTTGGAGATACGCAGTATTTT.